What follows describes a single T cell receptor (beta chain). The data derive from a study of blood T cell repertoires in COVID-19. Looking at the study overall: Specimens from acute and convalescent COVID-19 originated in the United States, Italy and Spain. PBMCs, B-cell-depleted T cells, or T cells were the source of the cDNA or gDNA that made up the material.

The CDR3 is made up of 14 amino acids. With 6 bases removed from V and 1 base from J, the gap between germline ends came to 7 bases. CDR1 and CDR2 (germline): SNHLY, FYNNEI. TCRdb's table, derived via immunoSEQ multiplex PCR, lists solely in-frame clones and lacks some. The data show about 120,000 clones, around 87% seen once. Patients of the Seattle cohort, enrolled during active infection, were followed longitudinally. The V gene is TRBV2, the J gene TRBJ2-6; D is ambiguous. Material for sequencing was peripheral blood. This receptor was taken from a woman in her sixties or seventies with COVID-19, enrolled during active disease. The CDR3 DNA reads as TGTGCCAGCAGAGAACCGTCTGGGGCCAACGTCCTGACTTTC. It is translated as CASREPSGANVLTF.